This T cell receptor beta chain was observed in a study of shared clonotypes between healthy human individuals. The wider study: The study used three CD4 naive, three CD4 memory, two CD8 naive and one CD8 memory plate per donor. The study, taken as a whole, reports: Sorted-subset sequencing, rarefaction showed, was incomplete despite large depth.

This clone came up a few times. What it binds is not known. TCRdb's table, derived via immunoSEQ multiplex PCR, lists solely in-frame clones and lacks some. The table has about 2.3 million clones, 90% to 95% seen once. Germline V lookup: CDR1 WNHNN, CDR2 SYGVQD (reference sequence). With 3 bases clipped from V and 3 bases from J, the junction kept 5 bases outside the gene matches. This CDR3 spans 16 amino acids. The chain combines TRBV10-1 with TRBJ1-5; 10 bases are shared with TRBD1. The sample taken for sequencing was naive CD4+ T cells from PBMCs. Indicated subset: CD45RA+ positively selected. This clonotype was obtained from a man younger than 30 in good health. Some clones in this sample may be carry-over from other donors' samples. The CDR3 reads CASSDRDRGVNQPQHF. The CDR3, as DNA: TGCGCCAGCAGTGACCGGGACAGGGGCGTCAATCAGCCCCAGCATTTT.